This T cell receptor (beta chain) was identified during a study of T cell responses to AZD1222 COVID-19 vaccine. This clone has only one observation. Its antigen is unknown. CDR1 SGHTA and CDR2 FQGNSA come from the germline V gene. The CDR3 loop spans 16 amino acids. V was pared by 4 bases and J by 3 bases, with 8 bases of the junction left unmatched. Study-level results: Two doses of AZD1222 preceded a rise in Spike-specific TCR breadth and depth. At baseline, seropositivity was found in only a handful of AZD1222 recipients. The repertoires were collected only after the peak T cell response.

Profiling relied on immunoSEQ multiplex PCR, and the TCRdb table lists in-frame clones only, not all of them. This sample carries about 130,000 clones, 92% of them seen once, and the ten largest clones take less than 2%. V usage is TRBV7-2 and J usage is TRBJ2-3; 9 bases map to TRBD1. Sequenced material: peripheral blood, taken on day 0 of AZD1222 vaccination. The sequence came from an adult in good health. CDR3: CASSSDRGRRTDTQYF. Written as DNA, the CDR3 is TGTGCCAGCAGCTCGGACAGGGGAAGACGGACAGATACGCAGTATTTT.